The rows below give T cell receptor beta chains drawn from one sample of a study of blood T cell repertoires in COVID-19. The table came from immunoSEQ multiplex PCR; TCRdb's copy has only in-frame clones and leaves some out. The sample shows approximately 29,000 clones, 81% of them seen only once. Specimen: peripheral blood. All receptors come from a woman aged 55 to 70 with acute or convalescent COVID-19. Each CDR3 is given with its conserved first and last residue. A D gene is named only where the DNA matches it firmly. Size is stated for part of the rows, as once, few or many counts, or as a class when the clone is expanded.

TRBJ1-1 | few | . | 15 | TRBV9 | TGTGCCAGCAGCGTAGTGGCAGGCCCTTTCACTGAAGCTTTCTTT | CASSVVAGPFTEAFF
TRBJ2-2 | . | TRBD1 | 16 | TRBV18 | TGTGCCAGCTCACCACTGACAGGGTCGGACACCGGGGAGCTGTTTTTT | CASSPLTGSDTGELFF
TRBJ2-7 | . | . | 12 | TRBV2 | TGTGCCAGCAGTGTACAGACCTACGAGCAGTACTTC | CASSVQTYEQYF
TRBJ1-4 | . | TRBD1 | 15 | TRBV7-9 | TGTGCCAGCAGCCCGACAGGGGGGACTAATGAAAAACTGTTTTTT | CASSPTGGTNEKLFF
TRBJ1-5 | . | . | 13 | TRBV10-3 | TGTGCCATACAGCAGGGTTACAATCAGCCCCAGCATTTT | CAIQQGYNQPQHF
TRBJ2-5 | . | . | 11 | TRBV29-1 | TGCAGCGTTGGACGGGACTCGACCCAGTACTTC | CSVGRDSTQYF
TRBJ2-4 | . | . | 14 | TRBV5-1 | TGCGCCAGCAGCTTGGGTGGCCCGGAGGACATTCAGTACTTC | CASSLGGPEDIQYF
TRBJ1-1 | . | TRBD1 | 16 | TRBV2 | TGTGCCAGCAGCAACCTTCCGGGACAGTTGACATCTGAAGCTTTCTTT | CASSNLPGQLTSEAFF
TRBJ2-1 | . | . | 12 | TRBV4-1 | TGCGCCAGCAGCATAGGGGCCGATGAGCAGTTCTTC | CASSIGADEQFF
TRBJ2-7 | few | . | 16 | TRBV5-6 | TGTGCCAGCAGCTTGGTCGTGACAGGAGTAACCTACGAGCAGTACTTC | CASSLVVTGVTYEQYF
TRBJ2-5 | . | TRBD2 | 13 | TRBV10-2 | TGCGCCAGCCGAGCGGGGGGGCGGGAGACCCAGTACTTC | CASRAGGRETQYF
TRBJ1-1 | . | TRBD1 | 15 | TRBV9 | TGTGCCAGCAGCGTAGACGGGACAGGGGTCGCTGAAGCTTTCTTT | CASSVDGTGVAEAFF
TRBJ1-5 | . | . | 15 | TRBV27 | TGTGCCAGCAGTAAAACCCCTAATAGCAATCAGCCCCAGCATTTT | CASSKTPNSNQPQHF
TRBJ1-1 | . | . | 13 | TRBV9 | TGTGCCAGCAGCGTTGGGGGGAAAACCAAGGCTTTCTTT | CASSVGGKTKAFF
TRBJ1-1 | . | . | 14 | TRBV30 | TGTGCCTGGAGATGGGACACCGGACGGACTGAAGCTTTCTTT | CAWRWDTGRTEAFF
TRBJ2-1 | once | TRBD1 | 19 | TRBV10-1 | TGCGCCAGCAGTGGGGGACAGGGGGCTAGCGGGAGTCAATACAATGAGCAGTTCTTC | CASSGGQGASGSQYNEQFF
TRBJ2-1 | . | TRBD2 | 15 | TRBV3-1/TRBV3-2 | TGTGCCAGCAGCCCGACTAGCGTAAATCACAATGAGCAGTTCTTC | CASSPTSVNHNEQFF
TRBJ1-2 | once | TRBD1 | 14 | TRBV28 | TGTGCCAGCAGTTTCGGGGACAGCCTCTATGGCTACACCTTC | CASSFGDSLYGYTF
TRBJ2-7 | . | TRBD1 | 17 | TRBV18 | TGTGCCAGCTCACCACCGTCGGGACAGGGCGCGGGTTACGAGCAGTACTTC | CASSPPSGQGAGYEQYF
TRBJ2-7 | . | TRBD1 | 15 | TRBV6-2/TRBV6-3 | TGTGCCAGCAGTGATCTGACAGGGGGCTCCTACGAGCAGTACTTC | CASSDLTGGSYEQYF
TRBJ2-3 | . | TRBD2 | 20 | TRBV3-1/TRBV3-2 | TGTGCCAGCAGCCAAGCGTGGGAGGGACTAGCGGGCTCGCGCACAGATACGCAGTATTTT | CASSQAWEGLAGSRTDTQYF
TRBJ2-3 | . | . | 15 | TRBV28 | TGTGCCAGCAGTGAGCCGGGACAAGCGACAGATACGCAGTATTTT | CASSEPGQATDTQYF
TRBJ1-1 | . | TRBD1 | 14 | TRBV9 | TGTGCCAGCAGCGATAGACAGGGAGGCACTGAAGCTTTCTTT | CASSDRQGGTEAFF
TRBJ2-2 | . | . | 14 | TRBV27 | TGTGCCAGCAGTTTCAGGATTAACACCGGGGAGCTGTTTTTT | CASSFRINTGELFF
TRBJ1-1 | . | . | 15 | TRBV6-2/TRBV6-3 | TGTGCCAGCAGTCCGAACTTACAGGGCGGCACTGAAGCTTTCTTT | CASSPNLQGGTEAFF
TRBJ1-1 | . | TRBD1 | 13 | TRBV12-3/TRBV12-4 | TGTGCCAGCAGTCGGGACAGGGGGCCTGAAGCTTTCTTT | CASSRDRGPEAFF
TRBJ1-6 | . | . | 14 | TRBV13 | TGTGCCAGCACGCAGAACTCCTATAATTCACCCCTCCACTTT | CASTQNSYNSPLHF
TRBJ1-6 | . | . | 16 | TRBV9 | TGTGCCAGCAGCGTATCGGGGGACTCCTATAATTCACCCCTCCACTTT | CASSVSGDSYNSPLHF
TRBJ1-1 | . | . | 14 | TRBV21-1 | TGTGCCAGCAGCAATCGGGCGGGCCAGCCTGAAGCTTTCTTT | CASSNRAGQPEAFF
TRBJ1-2 | . | . | 13 | TRBV7-8 | TGTGCCATCGCAACAGGAAGCGATTATGGCTACACCTTC | CAIATGSDYGYTF
TRBJ1-5 | . | TRBD1 | 13 | TRBV29-1 | TGCAGCGTTGCTGGGACAGGGAGCCAGCCCCAGCATTTT | CSVAGTGSQPQHF
TRBJ2-1 | . | . | 16 | TRBV20-1 | TGCAGTGCTAGTAATCGGCGGGGTAGCCCCTACAATGAGCAGTTCTTC | CSASNRRGSPYNEQFF
TRBJ1-1 | . | . | 15 | TRBV9 | TGTGCCAGCGGGGGGGGCGGCGGCTCACCGGAGGAAGCTTTCTTT | CASGGGGGSPEEAFF
TRBJ1-3 | . | . | 14 | TRBV14 | TGTGCCAGCAGCCAAGTCGGGGCTGGAAACACCATATATTTT | CASSQVGAGNTIYF
TRBJ1-2 | . | . | 14 | TRBV7-8 | TGTGCCAGCAGCTTAGAGGTGGGGAGCTATGGCTACACCTTC | CASSLEVGSYGYTF
TRBJ2-3 | . | . | 15 | TRBV19 | TGTGCCAGCGCAACCCAGGGGAGAAGCACAGATACGCAGTATTTT | CASATQGRSTDTQYF
TRBJ2-1 | . | TRBD1 | 18 | TRBV4-1 | TGCGCCAGCAGCCAAGATAGGGACAGGGGGCATCTCTACAATGAGCAGTTCTTC | CASSQDRDRGHLYNEQFF
TRBJ2-3 | . | . | 14 | TRBV2 | TGTGCCAGCAGGTACGGACAGAGCACAGATACGCAGTATTTT | CASRYGQSTDTQYF
TRBJ1-2 | . | TRBD1 | 16 | TRBV5-1 | TGCGCCAGCAGCTTGGGGGACAGGCCGACTAACTATGGCTACACCTTC | CASSLGDRPTNYGYTF
TRBJ2-6 | . | . | 15 | TRBV9 | TGTGCCAGCAACTCCCCCTTCTCTGGGGCCAACGTCCTGACTTTC | CASNSPFSGANVLTF
TRBJ1-2 | . | TRBD1 | 14 | TRBV19 | TGTGCCAGTAGTGGACAGGGGCGAGGCTATGGCTACACCTTC | CASSGQGRGYGYTF
TRBJ2-3 | . | TRBD2 | 18 | TRBV7-8 | TGTGCCAGCAGCTTAGATCGTTGGACTAGACCCTTCACAGATACGCAGTATTTT | CASSLDRWTRPFTDTQYF
TRBJ1-4 | . | . | 14 | TRBV11-1 | TGTGCCAGCAGCCCCCACTCGGGAGGTGAAAAACTGTTTTTT | CASSPHSGGEKLFF
TRBJ2-7 | . | . | 14 | TRBV5-8 | TGTGCCAGCAGCCCGCGGCGGCCCCCCTACGAGCAGTACTTC | CASSPRRPPYEQYF
TRBJ2-1 | . | . | 13 | TRBV5-1 | TGCGCCAGTTCGTACTCCGTTAATGATGAGCAGTTCTTC | CASSYSVNDEQFF
TRBJ2-3 | . | TRBD2 | 14 | TRBV2 | TGTGCCAGCAGTGCCCTAGCGGGGGGCCCCCGGGGGTATTTT | CASSALAGGPRGYF
TRBJ2-7 | . | . | 14 | TRBV4-1 | TGCGCCAGCAGCCAAGTGAAACAGCTCTCAGGGCAGTACTTC | CASSQVKQLSGQYF
TRBJ2-2 | . | . | 17 | TRBV5-1 | TGCGCCAGCAGCTTGGATCCTACGGGGAGGTACACCGGGGAGCTGTTTTTT | CASSLDPTGRYTGELFF